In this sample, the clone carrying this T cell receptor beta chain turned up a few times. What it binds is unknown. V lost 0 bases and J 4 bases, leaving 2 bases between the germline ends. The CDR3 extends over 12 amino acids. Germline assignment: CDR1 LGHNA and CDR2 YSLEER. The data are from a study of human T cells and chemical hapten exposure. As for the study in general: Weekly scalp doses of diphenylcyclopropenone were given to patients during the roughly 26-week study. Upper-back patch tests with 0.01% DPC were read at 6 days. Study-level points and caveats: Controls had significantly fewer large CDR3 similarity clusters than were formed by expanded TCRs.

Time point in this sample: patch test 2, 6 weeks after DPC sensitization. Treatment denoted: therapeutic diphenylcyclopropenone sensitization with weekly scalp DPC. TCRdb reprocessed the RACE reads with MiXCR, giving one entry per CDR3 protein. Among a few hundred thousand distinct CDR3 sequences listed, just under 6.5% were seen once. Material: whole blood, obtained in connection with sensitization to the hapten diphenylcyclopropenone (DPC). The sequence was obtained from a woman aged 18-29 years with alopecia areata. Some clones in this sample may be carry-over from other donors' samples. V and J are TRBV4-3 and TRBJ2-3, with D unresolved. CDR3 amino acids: CASSQESDTQYF. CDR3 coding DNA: TGCGCCAGCAGCCAAGAATCAGATACGCAGTATTTT.